This TCR beta chain stems from a study of blood T cells in healthy people across ages. Study results and limitations: Naive and antigen-experienced cells could not be conclusively compared, given unsorted PBMCs.

There are a few counts of this clonotype. Its specificity is not known. A second PCR of about 7 to 12 cycles used a sample-barcoded 5' primer and a J-beta primer mix. A template-switch adaptor that had 12 random nucleotides put a tag on each cDNA molecule. TCRdb called the 5' RACE reads again in MiXCR, with one record for every CDR3 protein. The table includes around 1,500,000 distinct CDR3 sequences, 42% detected once. Isolation per sample recovered at least 6 million PBMCs. RNA extraction gave at least 5 micrograms of total RNA per sample. The length of the CDR3 is 14 residues. The germline V and J ends were trimmed by 5 bases and 3 bases, with 11 bases remaining between them. Germline V CDR1 and CDR2: MNHNY, SVGAGI (reference sequence).

This clonotype originated in a woman aged 18-29 years in good health. The V gene is TRBV6-6, the J gene TRBJ2-1; perhaps TRBD1 as D (5 bases). The sample taken for sequencing was blood. CDR3 sequence reads: CASSTLQDYNEQFF. CDR3 nucleotides: TGTGCCAGCAGTACCTTACAGGACTACAATGAGCAGTTCTTC.